This T cell receptor (beta chain) was recovered during a study of shared clonotypes between healthy human individuals. With V trimmed by 10 bases and J by 7 bases, 16 bases remained unmatched. Germline loops: CDR1 MNHEY, CDR2 SMNVEV (reference sequence). CDR3 length equals 14 residues. The donors were all Caucasian adults (living in Nashville, Tennessee). Into CD45RA+ naive and CD45RA-negative memory subsets, the CD4+ cells were split. Deep was the level used in running the assay. As originally analysed: Filtering differed, since immunoSEQ gave only junction sequences and no quality scores. TCRdb's copy holds only in-frame clones and misses some; the assay was immunoSEQ multiplex PCR. The DNA was the basis for D and trimming; V, J and clone size are from that table. The table has roughly 1,100,000 clones, about 80% seen once; the top ten hold about 1.5%.

The chain links TRBV27 to TRBJ2-7, with 7 bases lining up with TRBD2. The origin of this receptor is a man aged 18 to 35 in good health. Source material: memory CD4+ T cells sorted from blood. Subset given: CD45RA-negative fraction. Written as DNA, the CDR3 is TGTGCCATCAAGAGCCTAGCGGCGCCAGGGGAGCAGTACTTC. Protein: CAIKSLAAPGEQYF.